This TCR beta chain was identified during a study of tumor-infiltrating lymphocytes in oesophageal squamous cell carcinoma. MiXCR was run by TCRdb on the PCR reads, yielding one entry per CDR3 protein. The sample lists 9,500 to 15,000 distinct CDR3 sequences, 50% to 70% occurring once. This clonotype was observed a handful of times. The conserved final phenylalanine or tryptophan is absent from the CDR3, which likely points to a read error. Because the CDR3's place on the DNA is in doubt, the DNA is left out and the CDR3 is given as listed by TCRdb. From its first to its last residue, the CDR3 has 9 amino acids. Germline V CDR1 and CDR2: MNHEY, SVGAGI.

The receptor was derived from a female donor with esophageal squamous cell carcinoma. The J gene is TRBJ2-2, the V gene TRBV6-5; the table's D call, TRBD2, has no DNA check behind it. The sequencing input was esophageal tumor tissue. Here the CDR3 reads CASSYSGLA.